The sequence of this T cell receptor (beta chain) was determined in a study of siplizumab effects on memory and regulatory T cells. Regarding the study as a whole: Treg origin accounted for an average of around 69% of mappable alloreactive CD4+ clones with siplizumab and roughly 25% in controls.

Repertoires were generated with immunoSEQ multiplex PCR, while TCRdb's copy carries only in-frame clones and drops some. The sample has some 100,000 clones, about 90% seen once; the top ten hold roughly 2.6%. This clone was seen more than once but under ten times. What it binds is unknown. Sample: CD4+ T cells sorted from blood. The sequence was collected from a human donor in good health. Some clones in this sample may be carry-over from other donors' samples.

The CDR3 DNA sequence: TGCGCCAGCAGCTTGGTGTTACAAGAGACCCAGTACTTC. Translation: CASSLVLQETQYF. The chain is built from TRBV5-1 and TRBJ2-5, with D unresolved. V lost 0 bases and J lost 2, with 5 bases in between. The germline V gene has CDR1 SGHRS and CDR2 YFSETQ. The CDR3 runs 13 residues.